This entry lists 15 T cell receptor beta chains sequenced from one sample in a study of cytomegalovirus exposure and HLA in healthy donors. In the PCR, 60 Vbeta and 13 Jbeta primers were used. The protocol was immunoSEQ multiplex PCR, while the TCRdb copy is restricted to in-frame clones and leaves out a portion. This sample has around 150,000 clones; roughly 80% occur once, and the top ten carry more than 3%. Material for sequencing was PBMCs. These receptors came from a male donor in good health and CMV-seronegative.

The chain recombines TRBV7-8 with TRBJ2-5; the D gene is possibly TRBD1 (6 bases). The CDR3 runs to 15 residues. The V end lost 1 base, the J end lost 4 bases, and 13 bases lay between the germline ends. Germline V gives CDR1 SGHVS, CDR2 FQNEAQ. CDR3 DNA: TGTGCCAGCAGCTTAGACAGGGTAGTTGGAGAGACCCAGTACTTC. Translation gives CASSLDRVVGETQYF.

The chain carries TRBV2 and TRBJ2-3; D uncertain. The CDR3 length is 13 residues. Germline V gene sequence: CDR1 SNHLY, CDR2 FYNNEI. With 6 bases removed from V and 14 bases from J, the gap between germline ends came to 21 bases. This CDR3 reads CASSPLLQPTGYF. CDR3 nucleotides: TGTGCCAGCAGCCCCCTCCTTCAGCCCACGGGGTATTTT.

The J gene is TRBJ1-1, the V gene TRBV27, with D tentatively TRBD1 (5 bases). With 5 bases removed from V and 4 bases from J, the gap between germline ends came to 14 bases. There are 14 residues in the CDR3. CDR1 and CDR2 (germline): MNHEY, SMNVEV (reference sequence). The CDR3 here is CASSPPTGGTEAFF. The CDR3 DNA follows: TGTGCCAGCAGTCCCCCCACGGGGGGCACTGAAGCTTTCTTT.

The V call is TRBV6-6, the J call TRBJ1-6; D unresolved. Germline V gene data show CDR1 as MNHNY and CDR2 as SVGAGI (reference sequence). Trimming took 6 bases from V and 14 from J, leaving 11 bases between them. CDR3 length: 11 residues. The DNA for the CDR3 is TGTGCCAGCAGCTCCGCCGAGGCCCTCCACTTT. This gives the protein CASSSAEALHF.

The chain links TRBV9 to TRBJ1-2, with D hard to call. The CDR3 has 14 amino acids. With 5 bases removed from V and 4 bases from J, the gap between germline ends came to 15 bases. Germline loops: CDR1 SGDLS, CDR2 YYNGEE. The CDR3 DNA reads TGTGCCAGCAGTCCCCGTCATAGCGGCTATGGCTACACCTTC. This codes for CASSPRHSGYGYTF.

J is TRBJ2-7 and V is TRBV25-1; D not resolved. V lost 5 bases, J lost 1 base, and 12 bases lay in between. Germline CDR1 is MGHDK and CDR2 is SYGVNS. The CDR3 is 14 amino acids. CDR3 DNA: TGTGCCAGCAGTAGTTACAGCCCGTCCTACGAGCAGTACTTC. Amino acid sequence: CASSSYSPSYEQYF.

The chain joins TRBV2 to TRBJ2-1; D is possibly TRBD1 (5 bases). Germline V CDR1 and CDR2: SNHLY, FYNNEI. Trimming left V 8 bases short and J 1 base short, with 18 bases between. The CDR3 spans 16 residues. The CDR3: CASPKSWGLSYNEQFF. The DNA for the CDR3 is TGTGCCAGCCCCAAAAGTTGGGGCTTATCCTACAATGAGCAGTTCTTC.

The chain links TRBV5-1 to TRBJ2-1; 15 bases are shared with TRBD2. V lost 4 bases and J lost 8; bases outside the gene matches: 13. Germline V CDR1 and CDR2: SGHRS, YFSETQ. The CDR3 has 18 amino acids. This CDR3 reads CASSDPGTSGGSRDEQFF. In DNA form, the CDR3 reads TGCGCCAGCAGCGATCCCGGGACTAGCGGGGGGAGTAGAGATGAGCAGTTCTTC. Based on the CDR3 plus reference TRBV5-1 and TRBJ2-1, the full variable domain is KAGVTQTPRYLIKTRGQQVTLSCSPISGHRSVSWYQQTPGQGLQFLFEYFSETQRNKGNFPGRFSGRQFSNSRSEMNVSTLELGDSALYLCASSDPGTSGGSRDEQFFGPGTRLTVL.

This clone was picked up a small number of times. The genes are TRBV19 and TRBJ1-4; tentative D call: TRBD1 (6 bases). The CDR3 has 15 amino acids. Germline assignment: CDR1 LNHDA and CDR2 SQIVND (reference sequence). Trimming stripped 5 bases from V and 6 bases from J, with 16 bases between. The CDR3 loop reads CASSSQGTLYEKLFF. The CDR3 region has the DNA TGTGCCAGTAGTTCCCAGGGGACCCTATATGAAAAACTGTTTTTT.

CDR3 protein: CASSAGLPTEAFF. CDR3 bases: TGTGCCAGTAGTGCGGGACTTCCCACTGAAGCTTTCTTT. The chain employs TRBV19 and TRBJ1-1; possibly TRBD1 for D (5 bases). V was cut by 5 bases and J by 4 bases, with 11 bases left in between. This CDR3 is 13 amino acids long. The V gene's germline CDR1 is LNHDA and CDR2 SQIVND (reference sequence). The whole variable domain, filled in from reference TRBV19 and TRBJ1-1, reads DGGITQSPKYLFRKEGQNVTLSCEQNLNHDAMYWYRQDPGQGLRLIYYSQIVNDFQKGDIAEGYSVSREKKESFPLTVTSAQKNPTAFYLCASSAGLPTEAFFGQGTRLTVV.

The chain couples TRBV5-8 to TRBJ2-2, with D perhaps matching TRBD2 (7 bases). The V and J ends lost 9 bases and 4 bases respectively, with 19 bases between them. The CDR3 contains 15 residues. Per germline, CDR1 SGHTS and CDR2 YDEGEE. CDR3 in DNA: TGTGCCATCGAACCAGGGGTAGCGGGCACCGGGGAGCTGTTTTTT. It encodes CAIEPGVAGTGELFF.

The genes are TRBV18 and TRBJ1-5; 10 bases are a match to TRBD1. From germline, CDR1 is KGHSH and CDR2 LQKENI. Trimming took 4 bases from V and 7 from J; bases not matched to a gene: 4. This CDR3 has 14 residues. The CDR3 loop is CASSLRQGAQPQHF. CDR3 in DNA: TGTGCCAGCTCACTTCGACAGGGGGCCCAGCCCCAGCATTTT.

CDR3 amino acids: CASVSGGAPGADSDGYTF. The DNA for the CDR3 is TGTGCCAGCGTTTCAGGGGGCGCCCCCGGAGCCGATTCGGATGGCTACACCTTC. The rearrangement links TRBV6-4 to TRBJ1-2; TRBD1 matches at 8 bases. The germline CDR1 and CDR2 sequences are MRHNA and SNTAGT. V lost 8 bases and J lost 6; bases outside the gene matches: 23. This CDR3 contains 18 residues.

V gene TRBV19 combines with J gene TRBJ2-1; D unresolved. The V gene lost 3 bases and the J gene lost 0 bases, with 6 bases spanning the gap. There are 14 residues in the CDR3. Germline assignment: CDR1 LNHDA and CDR2 SQIVND (reference sequence). CDR3 DNA sequence: TGTGCCAGTAGTATGGTAGCCTCCTACAATGAGCAGTTCTTC. Translating gives CASSMVASYNEQFF.

This clone has only one observation. The V and J genes are TRBV21-1 and TRBJ2-5; the table's D call, TRBD2, was not checked against the DNA. TRBV21-1 is described as a pseudogene. This CDR3 is built from 19 residues. CDR3 protein: CASSKISRDLWSGQETQYF. In DNA, the CDR3 is TGTGCCAGCAGCAAGATCAGCAGAGACCTTTGGAGTGGCCAAGAGACCCAGTACTTC.